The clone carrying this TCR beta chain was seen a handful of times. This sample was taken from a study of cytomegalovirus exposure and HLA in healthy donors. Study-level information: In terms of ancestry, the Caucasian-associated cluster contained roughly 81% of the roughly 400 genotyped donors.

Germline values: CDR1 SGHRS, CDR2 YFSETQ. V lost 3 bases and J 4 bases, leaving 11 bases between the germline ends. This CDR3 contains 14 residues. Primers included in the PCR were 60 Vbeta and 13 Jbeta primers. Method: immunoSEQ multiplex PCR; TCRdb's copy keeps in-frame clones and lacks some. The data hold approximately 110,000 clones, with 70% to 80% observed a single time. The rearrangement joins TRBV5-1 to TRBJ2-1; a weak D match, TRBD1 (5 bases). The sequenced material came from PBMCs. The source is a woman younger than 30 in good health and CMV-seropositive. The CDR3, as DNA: TGCGCCAGCAGCTGGCCCGACAGTTACAATGAGCAGTTCTTC. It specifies CASSWPDSYNEQFF. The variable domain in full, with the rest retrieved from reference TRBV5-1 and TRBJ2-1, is KAGVTQTPRYLIKTRGQQVTLSCSPISGHRSVSWYQQTPGQGLQFLFEYFSETQRNKGNFPGRFSGRQFSNSRSEMNVSTLELGDSALYLCASSWPDSYNEQFFGPGTRLTVL.